What follows are 6 T cell receptor beta chains derived from one specimen sequenced in a study of CD8+ T cells in alopecia areata. Following RNA extraction, reverse transcription yielded cDNA that acted as the sequencing template. Using immunoSEQ multiplex PCR, the repertoire was profiled, and TCRdb retains in-frame clones only, with some absent. The sample holds 120,000 or so clones, under 40% seen once. Sequences were obtained from CD4+ T cells sorted from blood. These receptors all stem from a human donor with alopecia areata.

The gene calls are TRBV29-1 and TRBJ2-7, with a tentative D call TRBD1 (7 bases). This CDR3 contains 14 residues. Trimming removed 8 bases from V and 0 bases from J, with 17 bases in between. CDR1 and CDR2 (germline): SQVTM, ANQGSEA. DNA for the CDR3: TGCAGCACAGGGGACTTCGATTACTCCTACGAGCAGTACTTC. As protein: CSTGDFDYSYEQYF.

J is TRBJ2-5 and V is TRBV28; 9 bases fit TRBD2. This CDR3 is 15 amino acids long. Germline V gene lookup returns CDR1 MDHEN and CDR2 SYDVKM. V shed 5 bases, J shed 2 bases, and the junction held 6 bases outside the gene matches. The CDR3: CASSRATSGQETQYF. The CDR3 nucleotides are TGTGCCAGCAGTCGGGCCACTAGCGGGCAAGAGACCCAGTACTTC.

This clone was detected only a few times. This chain joins TRBV5-6 and TRBJ2-5, with 13 bases identical to TRBD2. Germline CDR1 SGHDT, CDR2 YYEEEE. The CDR3 spans 19 residues. Trimming cost V 3 bases and J 1 base; bases outside gene matches: 12. CDR3 sequence (DNA): TGTGCCAGCAGCTCCTTCCCCGGACTAGCGGGGGAGAGCCAAGAGACCCAGTACTTC. Encoded protein: CASSSFPGLAGESQETQYF. The whole variable domain, remainder taken from reference TRBV5-6 and TRBJ2-5, is DAGVTQSPTHLIKTRGQQVTLRCSPKSGHDTVSWYQQALGQGPQFIFQYYEEEERQRGNFPDRFSGHQFPNYSSELNVNALLLGDSALYLCASSSFPGLAGESQETQYFGPGTRLLVL.

The V call is TRBV29-1, the J call TRBJ2-7; D may be TRBD2 (6 bases). Per germline, CDR1 SQVTM and CDR2 ANQGSEA. Trimming stripped 4 bases from V and 0 bases from J, with 10 bases between. The CDR3 consists of 13 residues. In DNA form, the CDR3 reads TGCAGCGTTGTCGGGAGACTCTCCTACGAGCAGTACTTC. It encodes CSVVGRLSYEQYF.

The V call is TRBV29-1, the J call TRBJ1-1; 8 nucleotides align to TRBD1. Unmatched junction bases numbered 7, after V lost 7 bases and J lost 0 bases. CDR1 is SQVTM, CDR2 ANQGSEA, per germline. The CDR3 is 14 residues long. In DNA, the CDR3 is TGCAGCGCCGACCGGACAGGGTTGAACACTGAAGCTTTCTTT. Its protein is CSADRTGLNTEAFF.

V and J are TRBV27 and TRBJ2-5; the match to TRBD2 covers 7 bases. The V and J ends lost 6 bases and 4 bases, in that order; junction bases with no gene match: 11. Per the germline V gene, CDR1 is MNHEY and CDR2 is SMNVEV (reference sequence). This CDR3 is 15 amino acids long. CDR3 sequence reads: CASRSWREYSETQYF. The CDR3 DNA follows: TGTGCCAGCAGATCTTGGCGGGAGTACTCAGAGACCCAGTACTTC.